The T cell receptor (beta chain) under discussion was sequenced for a study of T cell repertoires in cytomegalovirus infection. Study details: Public TCR beta signatures indicated both CMV infection and matching HLA type. Study-level results: Totalled public TCR beta family frequency picked out people who carried CMV plus the relevant HLA. It was HLA-C-restricted CMV-specific TCR beta clonotypes that dominated the response ex vivo.

Trimming cost V 6 bases and J 4 bases, with 15 bases left between them. There are 14 residues in the CDR3. Germline values: CDR1 MNHEY, CDR2 SMNVEV (reference sequence). One entry per CDR3 protein results from TCRdb running MiXCR on the reads. The sample holds some 450,000 distinct CDR3 sequences, 30% to 40% seen once. This clonotype has just a few counts. Its cognate antigen is unknown. V and J are TRBV27 and TRBJ2-5; D is possibly TRBD2 (5 bases). The clonotype comes from a human donor in good health (CMV status not recorded). Some clones in this sample may be carry-over from other donors' samples. The specimen was PBMCs. The CDR3 spells CASRGSGRGETQYF. CDR3 nucleotide sequence: TGTGCCAGCAGGGGCTCGGGGAGAGGAGAGACCCAGTACTTC.